This paragraph reports one TCR beta chain. The assay was immunoSEQ multiplex PCR, and TCRdb's table has in-frame clones only and misses some. The sample consists of 33,000 or so clones, roughly four fifths of them appearing once. This specimen comes from a study of PD-L1 blockade in urothelial cancer. This CDR3 is 15 amino acids long. Trimming removed 4 bases at V and 2 bases at J, with 15 bases between. Germline lookup yields CDR1 SGHTA and CDR2 FQGNSA. The V gene is TRBV7-2, the J gene TRBJ2-7, with a possible D match to TRBD2 (5 bases). Sample: PBMCs, taken around atezolizumab (anti-PD-L1) treatment. This sequence was found in a man in his 70s with urothelial cancer. Written as DNA, the CDR3 is TGTGCCAGCAGCTCAACTCGGGCTAGCCCCTACGAGCAGTACTTC. The encoded protein is CASSSTRASPYEQYF.